This T cell receptor beta chain was captured in a study of blood T cell repertoires in COVID-19. Study context: The study drew acute and convalescent COVID-19 samples from the United States, Italy and Spain. Nucleic acid was either cDNA or gDNA, and it came from T cells, B-cell-depleted T cells, or PBMCs.

The CDR3 is 17 residues long. Losses at the gene ends were 4 bases for V and 5 bases for J; bases not matched to a gene: 14. The germline CDR1 and CDR2 sequences are SGDLS and YYNGEE. Per the authors' pipeline: Amplified reference gene primers provided the basis for estimating nucleated cell counts. Produced via immunoSEQ multiplex PCR; TCRdb's table is partial and in-frame only. V, J and clone size were drawn from that table, and D and trimming were deduced from the DNA. This sample has 180,000 or so clones; approximately 89% occur once, and the top ten carry about 2.1%. Participants spanned ages about 18 to 90 years and resided in about 24 US areas.

The TCR sequence derives from a middle-aged woman with acute COVID-19. Sequenced input: PBMCs or T cells enriched from blood (not recorded which). This sequence joins TRBV9 and TRBJ1-4, with 7 bases aligning to TRBD1. CDR3 coding DNA: TGTGCCAGCAGCCCTACCCCCCGACAGGGAGCGAATGAAAAACTGTTTTTT. Encoded protein: CASSPTPRQGANEKLFF.